The 4 T cell receptor beta chains below were found in one sample sequenced in a study of beta chain features in type 1 diabetes. Study outcomes and limitations: Across all four CD4+ subsets, people with type 1 diabetes showed modestly shorter TCRB CDR3s.

The investigators reverse transcribed all of the isolated RNA, so they sequenced expressed TCRB transcripts. Repertoires were generated with immunoSEQ multiplex PCR, while TCRdb's copy carries only in-frame clones and drops some. The table records about 25,000 clones, 68% of them present only once. No antigen is known for these receptors. Sequencing used stem cell memory CD4+ T cells from blood. The receptor source for this set is a woman in her forties with type 1 diabetes.

The rearrangement links TRBV28 to TRBJ2-7; D is perhaps TRBD1 (6 bases). Germline CDR1 reads MDHEN; CDR2 reads SYDVKM. This CDR3 contains 16 residues. V was pared by 6 bases and J by 3 bases, with 21 bases between. The CDR3 sequence: CASRPRGSRRSYEQYF. The CDR3 coding sequence is TGTGCCAGCAGGCCGAGGGGGAGCCGAAGGAGCTACGAGCAGTACTTC. Full variable domain (remainder filled in from reference TRBV28 and TRBJ2-7): DVKVTQSSRYLVKRTGEKVFLECVQDMDHENMFWYRQDPGLGLRLIYFSYDVKMKEKGDIPEGYSVSREKKERFSLILESASTNQTSMYLCASRPRGSRRSYEQYFGPGTRLTVT.

This clone has only one observation. The chain recombines TRBV19 with TRBJ1-4; tentative D call: TRBD1 (5 bases). Germline V lookup: CDR1 LNHDA, CDR2 SQIVND (reference sequence). The V and J ends lost 5 bases and 6 bases respectively, with 19 bases between them. The CDR3 is 16 residues long. The CDR3: CASSSLRGLRDEKLFF. CDR3 DNA sequence: TGTGCCAGTAGTTCTCTAAGGGGACTGAGAGATGAAAAACTGTTTTTT.

The chain recombines TRBV27 with TRBJ2-7; 11 bases match TRBD1. The CDR3 is made up of 13 amino acids. V shed 8 bases and J 4 bases; nucleotides not matched to a gene: 4. The germline CDR1 and CDR2 sequences are MNHEY and SMNVEV (reference sequence). CDR3 in amino acids: CASRGQGVYEQYF. In DNA form, the CDR3 reads TGTGCCAGCCGGGGACAGGGGGTGTACGAGCAGTACTTC.

The genes are TRBV11-2 and TRBJ2-3, with 7 bases matching TRBD2. Germline CDR1 reads SGHAT; CDR2 reads FQNNGV. The CDR3 has 14 amino acids. V lost 5 bases to trimming and J lost 5 bases; unmatched junction nucleotides: 7. The CDR3 region has the DNA TGTGCCAGCAGCACTCAGGGAGGGAAAGATACGCAGTATTTT. Translating it yields CASSTQGGKDTQYF.